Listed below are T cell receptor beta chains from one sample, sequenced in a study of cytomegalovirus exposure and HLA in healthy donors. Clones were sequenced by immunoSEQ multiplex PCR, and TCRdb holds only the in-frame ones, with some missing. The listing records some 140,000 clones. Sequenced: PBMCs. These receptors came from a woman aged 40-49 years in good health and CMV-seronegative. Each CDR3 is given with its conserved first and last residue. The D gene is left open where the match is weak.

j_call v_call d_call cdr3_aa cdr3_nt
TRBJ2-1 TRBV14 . CASSYDSAMVNEQFF TGTGCCAGCAGCTATGACAGTGCCATGGTCAATGAGCAGTTCTTC
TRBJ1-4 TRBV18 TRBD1 CASSADRGHEKLFF TGTGCCAGCTCAGCGGACAGGGGGCACGAAAAACTGTTTTTT
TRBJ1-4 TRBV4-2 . CASSPIRSFTNEKLFF TGTGCCAGCAGCCCGATTAGGAGCTTTACTAATGAAAAACTGTTTTTT
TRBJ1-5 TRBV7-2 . CASSSGDQPQHF TGTGCCAGCAGCTCCGGGGATCAGCCCCAGCATTTT
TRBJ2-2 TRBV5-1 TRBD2 CASSLVGTTNTGELFF TGCGCCAGCAGCTTGGTTGGGACTACCAACACCGGGGAGCTGTTTTTT
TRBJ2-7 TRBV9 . CASSLGGGGPSYEQYF TGTGCCAGCAGCTTAGGGGGCGGGGGGCCCTCCTACGAGCAGTACTTC
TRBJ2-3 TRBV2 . CARQGTGTDTQYF TGTGCAAGGCAGGGTACCGGGACAGATACGCAGTATTTT
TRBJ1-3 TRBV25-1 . CASTRAGAGNTIYF TGTGCCAGTACTAGGGCCGGGGCTGGAAACACCATATATTTT
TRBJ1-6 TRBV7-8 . CASSFPEGGGISSYNSPLHF TGTGCCAGCAGCTTTCCCGAGGGGGGAGGGATTAGCTCCTATAATTCACCCCTCCACTTT
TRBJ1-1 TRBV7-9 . CASSLVDRQAFF TGTGCCAGCAGCTTAGTTGACAGACAAGCTTTCTTT
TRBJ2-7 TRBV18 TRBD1 CASSAGTGSYEQYF TGTGCCAGCTCTGCCGGGACAGGAAGCTACGAGCAGTACTTC
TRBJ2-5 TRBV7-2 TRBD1 CASSLSAGGQGQKTQYF TGTGCCAGCAGCTTATCGGCTGGTGGACAGGGGCAAAAGACCCAGTACTTC
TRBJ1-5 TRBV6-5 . CASRSSDQPQHF TGTGCCAGCAGGAGTAGCGATCAGCCCCAGCATTTT
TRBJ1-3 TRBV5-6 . CASSLRDKAIYF TGTGCCAGCAGCCTGAGGGACAAGGCCATATATTTT
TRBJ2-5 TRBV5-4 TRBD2 CASSPGTSGAQETQYF TGTGCCAGCAGCCCAGGGACTAGCGGAGCCCAAGAGACCCAGTACTTC
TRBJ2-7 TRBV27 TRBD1 CASSGVQGAYEQYF TGTGCCAGCAGTGGAGTCCAGGGGGCTTACGAGCAGTACTTC
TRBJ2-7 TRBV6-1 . CASRLGASPEQYF TGTGCCAGCAGGTTGGGAGCTAGCCCGGAGCAGTACTTC
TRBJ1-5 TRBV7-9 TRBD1 CASSAPGGRDQPQHF TGTGCCAGCAGCGCCCCAGGGGGCCGAGATCAGCCCCAGCATTTT
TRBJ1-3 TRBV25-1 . CASSFRGGPGNTIYF TGTGCCAGCAGTTTCAGGGGTGGCCCTGGAAACACCATATATTTT
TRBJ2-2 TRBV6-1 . CASSGQKNTGELFF TGTGCCAGCAGTGGGCAGAAGAACACCGGGGAGTTGTTTTTT
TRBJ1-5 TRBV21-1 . CASSKGGDRPWQPQHF TGTGCCAGCAGCAAAGGCGGAGACAGGCCTTGGCAGCCCCAGCATTTT
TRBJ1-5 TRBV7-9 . CASSLGFGRASNQPQHF TGTGCCAGCAGCTTAGGTTTTGGCAGGGCTAGCAATCAGCCCCAGCATTTT
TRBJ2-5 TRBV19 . CASRRVGTSLSSETQYF TGTGCCAGCCGCCGGGTAGGAACTAGTTTATCATCGGAGACCCAGTACTTC
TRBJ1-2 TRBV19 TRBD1 CASSVARDSGYTF TGTGCCAGTAGTGTCGCCCGGGACAGTGGCTACACCTTC
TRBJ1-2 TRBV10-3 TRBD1 CAIRGDRGSAGGYTF TGTGCCATCAGAGGCGACAGGGGGTCCGCGGGTGGCTACACCTTC
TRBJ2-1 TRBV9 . CASSVRVFSYNEQFF TGTGCCAGCAGCGTACGGGTCTTTTCCTACAATGAGCAGTTCTTC
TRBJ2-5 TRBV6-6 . CASSPPVGIPGETQYF TGTGCCAGCAGTCCCCCCGTGGGGATCCCGGGGGAGACCCAGTACTTC
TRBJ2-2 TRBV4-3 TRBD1 CASSQGGTGARTGELFF TGCGCCAGCAGCCAAGGAGGGACAGGGGCGCGCACCGGGGAGCTGTTTTTT
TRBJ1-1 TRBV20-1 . CSASGERRAFF TGCAGTGCTAGCGGGGAAAGAAGAGCTTTCTTT
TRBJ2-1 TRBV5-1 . CASSSPGHRSYNEQFF TGCGCCAGCAGCTCCCCGGGACACCGCTCCTACAATGAGCAGTTCTTC
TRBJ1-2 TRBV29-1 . CSVQDQVGGYTF TGCAGCGTACAGGACCAGGTCGGCGGCTACACCTTC
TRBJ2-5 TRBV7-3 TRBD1 CASSPSPGQACYF TGTGCCAGCAGCCCAAGCCCGGGACAGGCTTGTTACTTC
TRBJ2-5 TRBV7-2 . CASSLRSQETQYF TGTGCCAGCAGCTTAAGGAGCCAAGAGACCCAGTACTTC
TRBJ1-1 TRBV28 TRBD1 CASSQPGQGNTEAFF TGTGCCAGCAGTCAACCGGGACAGGGGAACACTGAAGCTTTCTTT
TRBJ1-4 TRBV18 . CASSPGGDSEKLFF TGTGCCAGCTCACCAGGGGGCGATTCTGAAAAACTGTTTTTT
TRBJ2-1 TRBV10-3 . CAISRGFRSGEQFF TGTGCCATCAGCCGTGGATTTCGGAGTGGTGAGCAGTTCTTC
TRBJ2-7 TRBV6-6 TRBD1 CASRGGTGVYEQYF TGTGCCAGCAGGGGGGGGACAGGGGTATACGAGCAGTACTTC
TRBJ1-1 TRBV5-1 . CASSLSYPGTEAFF TGCGCCAGCAGCCTATCCTATCCAGGGACTGAAGCTTTCTTT
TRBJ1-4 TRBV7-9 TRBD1 CASSPGTGWEKLFF TGTGCCAGCAGCCCCGGGACAGGGTGGGAAAAACTGTTTTTT
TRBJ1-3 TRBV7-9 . CASSPPGQYRGNTIYF TGTGCCAGCAGCCCACCCGGACAGTATCGGGGAAACACCATATATTTT
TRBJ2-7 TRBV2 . CASKGQGGSYEQYF TGTGCCAGCAAGGGCCAGGGGGGCTCCTACGAGCAGTACTTC
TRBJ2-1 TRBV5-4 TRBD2 CASSPTSGGFNEQFF TGTGCCAGCAGCCCAACTAGCGGGGGCTTCAATGAGCAGTTCTTC